The 15 T cell receptor beta chains in this list originate from one sample, sequenced in a study of blood T cell repertoires in COVID-19. Assay used: immunoSEQ multiplex PCR; TCRdb lists only in-frame clones, some missing. The sample has some 190,000 clones, approximately 80% seen once; the top ten hold over 13%. The sequenced sample was PBMCs or T cells enriched from blood (not recorded which). The receptors here all came from a man in his sixties who had been exposed to COVID-19.

J is TRBJ2-2 and V is TRBV30, with 13 nucleotides matching TRBD2. The CDR3 is made up of 17 amino acids. Looked up from germline, CDR1 is GTSNPN and CDR2 is SVGIG (reference sequence). Trimming cost V 3 bases and J 7 bases; bases outside gene matches: 11. The DNA of the CDR3 is TGTGCCTGGAGCGGACTAGCGGGAGTGATATCTGGCGGGGAGCTGTTTTTT. It encodes CAWSGLAGVISGGELFF.

V gene TRBV4-2 combines with J gene TRBJ1-2; 10 nucleotides match TRBD1. The V and J ends lost 3 bases and 1 base, in that order; junction bases with no gene match: 5. There are 16 residues in the CDR3. Per the germline V gene, CDR1 is LGHNA and CDR2 is YNFKEQ. CDR3 loop: CASSHWTGGDNYGYTF. The CDR3 DNA reads as TGTGCCAGCAGCCATTGGACAGGGGGAGATAACTATGGCTACACCTTC.

This chain joins TRBV19 and TRBJ2-3; 8 positions match TRBD2. The germline V gene has CDR1 LNHDA and CDR2 SQIVND (reference sequence). V dropped 3 bases and J dropped 2; count of bases not matched to a gene: 4. CDR3 length: 15 residues. The CDR3: CASSMSREATDTQYF. The CDR3 bases are TGTGCCAGTAGTATGTCGCGGGAGGCCACAGATACGCAGTATTTT.

The chain uses TRBV28 and TRBJ1-5; D uncertain. CDR3 length equals 13 residues. CDR1 MDHEN and CDR2 SYDVKM come from the germline V gene. Between the trimmed V and J ends, which lost 1 base and 7 bases, there was a span of 8 bases. CDR3 DNA: TGTGCCAGCAGTTTATTGGTGGGCCAGCCCCAGCATTTT. Protein sequence: CASSLLVGQPQHF.

This clone came up many times. The J gene is TRBJ2-7, the V gene TRBV27; D not certain. This CDR3 has 14 amino acids. V shed 5 bases and J shed 2 bases, with 13 bases lying between them. Germline values: CDR1 MNHEY, CDR2 SMNVEV (reference sequence). The CDR3 coding sequence is TGTGCCAGCAGTCACTCCACCCGGGCCTACGAGCAGTACTTC. It is translated as CASSHSTRAYEQYF.

The V and J genes are TRBV5-5 and TRBJ2-7; the match to TRBD2 covers 11 bases. The V and J ends lost 4 bases and 0 bases, in that order; junction bases with no gene match: 15. CDR3 length: 19 amino acids. Germline V gene lookup returns CDR1 SGHKS and CDR2 YYEKEE (reference sequence). The CDR3 DNA follows: TGTGCCAGCAGCAGGCTCTCCGGACTAGCGGGCGAGATCTCCTACGAGCAGTACTTC. Encoded protein: CASSRLSGLAGEISYEQYF.

The J gene is TRBJ1-3, the V gene TRBV27, with D possibly TRBD1 on 6 matching bases. CDR3 length: 16 amino acids. Germline CDR1 reads MNHEY; CDR2 reads SMNVEV (reference sequence). Trimming took off 6 bases at V and 3 bases at J, with 18 bases between the two ends. In DNA form, the CDR3 reads TGTGCCAGCAGCTTAGTAGGGGGAGACGGTGGAAACACCATATATTTT. Its protein is CASSLVGGDGGNTIYF.

V usage is TRBV19 and J usage is TRBJ1-2, with TRBD1 matching over 7 bases. The V gene end was trimmed by 8 bases and the J gene end by 2 bases; junction bases not matched to a gene: 5. Germline V gene sequence: CDR1 LNHDA, CDR2 SQIVND (reference sequence). CDR3 length: 13 amino acids. CDR3 nucleotide sequence: TGTGCCAGTTTTACACAGGGGAACTATGGCTACACCTTC. Its translation: CASFTQGNYGYTF.

The V and J genes are TRBV19 and TRBJ1-5; D ambiguous. V was pared by 0 bases and J by 6 bases, with 9 bases between. CDR3 size: 14 residues. Germline V gene lookup returns CDR1 LNHDA and CDR2 SQIVND (reference sequence). This CDR3 is CASSIESGFQPQHF. The CDR3 DNA follows: TGTGCCAGTAGTATAGAGTCGGGATTTCAGCCCCAGCATTTT.

The chain recombines TRBV11-1 with TRBJ2-7; TRBD1 matches at 7 bases. V lost 0 bases and J lost 3; bases outside the gene matches: 5. This CDR3 contains 15 residues. Germline V CDR1 and CDR2: SGHAT, FQDESV (reference sequence). CDR3 nucleotide sequence: TGTGCCAGCAGCTTAGCGACGGGACAGAACTACGAGCAGTACTTC. Its protein product is CASSLATGQNYEQYF. Full variable domain (rest looked up from reference TRBV11-1 and TRBJ2-7): EAEVAQSPRYKITEKSQAVAFWCDPISGHATLYWYRQILGQGPELLVQFQDESVVDDSQLPKDRFSAERLKGVDSTLKIQPAELGDSAMYLCASSLATGQNYEQYFGPGTRLTVT.

This chain uses TRBV6-2 or TRBV6-3 with TRBJ2-7; 7 bases agree with TRBD2. Trimming at V came to 0 bases and at J to 5 bases, leaving 7 bases not matched to a gene. Germline values: CDR1 MNHEY, CDR2 SVGEGT. The CDR3 spans 15 residues. The DNA of the CDR3 is TGTGCCAGCAGTTACTCATCCAAAAGCGGGAACGAGCAGTACTTC. It codes for CASSYSSKSGNEQYF.

The V gene is TRBV3-1 (or the pseudogene TRBV3-2), the J gene TRBJ1-2, with 11 positions matching TRBD1. The CDR3 spans 17 residues. Trimming cost V 1 base and J 5 bases; bases outside gene matches: 9. Germline CDR1 reads LGHDT; CDR2 reads YNNKEL (reference sequence). The DNA for the CDR3 is TGTGCCAGCAGCCAAGGTCTAGGACAGGGGGCCTCGTATGGCTACACCTTC. It specifies CASSQGLGQGASYGYTF.

CDR3 protein: CASSPRRVPSYEQYF. The CDR3 DNA follows: TGTGCCAGCAGTCCTAGGAGGGTGCCTTCCTACGAGCAGTACTTC. V usage is TRBV6-5 and J usage is TRBJ2-7; a weak D match, TRBD2 (6 bases). The CDR3 spans 15 residues. CDR1 is MNHEY and CDR2 is SVGAGI in the germline V gene. V was cut by 5 bases and J by 1 base, with 15 bases left in between.

The chain couples TRBV14 to TRBJ2-3, with TRBD2 matching 11 bases. Germline V lookup: CDR1 SGHDN, CDR2 FVKESK. CDR3 size: 20 residues. V was clipped by 1 base and J by 5 bases; unmatched bases: 17. The CDR3 region is CASSQAHKGLAGGRKDTQYF. In DNA form, the CDR3 reads TGTGCCAGCAGCCAAGCCCATAAGGGGCTAGCGGGAGGAAGGAAAGATACGCAGTATTTT.

The rearrangement joins TRBV2 to TRBJ2-6; TRBD1 might be the D (5 bases). Germline lookup yields CDR1 SNHLY and CDR2 FYNNEI. V was trimmed by 7 bases and J by 9 bases, leaving 13 bases between them. The CDR3 loop spans 13 amino acids. CDR3 DNA sequence: TGTGCCAGCAATTATCAGGGTGGCAACGTCCTGACTTTC. As protein: CASNYQGGNVLTF.